Included here is one TCR beta chain sequence, with context. Its antigen remains unidentified. Sequencing used immunoSEQ multiplex PCR; TCRdb keeps in-frame clones, though not all of them. The sample lists around 190,000 clones, 92% occurring once. These data belong to a study of T cell responses to AZD1222 COVID-19 vaccine. Notes on the study in general: The breadth and depth of Spike-specific TCRs increased once two AZD1222 doses had been given. Recipients of AZD1222 seropositive at baseline numbered only 5 to 7. In all cases, repertoires were sampled only after the peak T cell response. Most donors were white British, females outnumbered males, and clonal diversity was possibly underestimated.

The receptor comes from an adult in good health. This specimen consisted of peripheral blood, obtained on day 0 of AZD1222 vaccination.

CDR3: CASSLVGPSGANVLTF. DNA for the CDR3: TGCGCCAGCAGCTTGGTTGGGCCCTCTGGGGCCAACGTCCTGACTTTC. The chain recombines TRBV5-1 with TRBJ2-6; D is unclear. V lost 0 bases and J 0 bases, leaving 7 bases between the germline ends. The germline V gene has CDR1 SGHRS and CDR2 YFSETQ. The CDR3 consists of 16 residues.